A single sample gave rise to the 30 T cell receptor beta chains below, sequenced in a study of persistence of HIV-infected CD4 T cells. No antigen has been assigned to these receptors. The stimulus was lysate of CMV-infected fibroblasts, roughly 10 ug/mL. Memory cells lacking CD40L and CD69 with high CD45RO were sorted. The immunoSEQ assay was version 4, run in survey mode. The method was immunoSEQ multiplex PCR; TCRdb's version includes in-frame clones alone and lacks a portion of them. The repertoire holds 40,000 to 50,000 clones, with about 80% as singletons. Here the sequenced sample was CD4+ T cells sorted from PBMCs after approximately 19-hour stimulation, taken from a patient who received antiretroviral therapy. These receptors all come from an adult man with HIV who was CMV-seropositive.

The chain couples TRBV2 to TRBJ2-1; 11 positions agree with TRBD1. Unmatched junction bases numbered 3, after V lost 5 bases and J lost 3 bases. This CDR3 comprises 15 residues. In germline, CDR1 is SNHLY, CDR2 FYNNEI. The CDR3 nucleotides are TGTGCCAGCAGTCCGGACAGGGGGCTCTACAATGAGCAGTTCTTC. It codes for CASSPDRGLYNEQFF. Complete variable domain (other parts from reference TRBV2 and TRBJ2-1): EPEVTQTPSHQVTQMGQEVILRCVPISNHLYFYWYRQILGQKVEFLVSFYNNEISEKSEIFDDQFSVERPDGSNFTLKIRSTKLEDSAMYFCASSPDRGLYNEQFFGPGTRLTVL.

This clone was seen only once. The chain is built from TRBV29-1 and TRBJ2-2; D gene ambiguous. Germline CDR1 and CDR2: SQVTM and ANQGSEA. The length of the CDR3 is 14 residues. The V and J ends lost 6 bases and 2 bases respectively, with 13 bases between them. CDR3 DNA: TGCAGCGTCTCGTCGGCCAGCAACACCGGGGAGCTGTTTTTT. Translating gives CSVSSASNTGELFF.

J is TRBJ2-5 and V is TRBV4-3; unclear D gene. The CDR3 runs to 15 residues. V lost 0 bases to trimming and J lost 2 bases, with 10 bases between them. The germline CDR1 and CDR2 sequences are LGHNA and YSLEER. CDR3 DNA: TGCGCCAGCAGCCAAGACATGGTCCCGCAAGAGACCCAGTACTTC. It codes for CASSQDMVPQETQYF.

The rearrangement links TRBV3-1 (or the pseudogene TRBV3-2) to TRBJ1-2; D not resolved. Trimming pared 0 bases from V and 5 bases from J, leaving 13 bases between. The germline CDR1 and CDR2 sequences are LGHDT and YNNKEL (reference sequence). CDR3 length: 15 amino acids. The CDR3 region is CASSQDSRTLYGYTF. CDR3 DNA sequence: TGTGCCAGCAGCCAAGATTCACGGACCTTGTATGGCTACACCTTC.

The chain recombines TRBV5-4 with TRBJ2-7, with unresolved D. In germline, CDR1 is SGHNT, CDR2 YYREEE (reference sequence). Deletions cut 7 bases from V and 6 bases from J, with 26 bases between. The CDR3 runs 16 residues. The CDR3 sequence: CASGANGLSLNGEQYF. The CDR3 DNA follows: TGTGCCAGCGGAGCGAATGGCCTATCACTCAACGGCGAGCAGTACTTC.

This clone was detected a few times. The V gene is TRBV18, the J gene TRBJ1-2; D not resolved. In germline, CDR1 is KGHSH, CDR2 LQKENI. This CDR3 has 15 residues. V gave up 3 bases and J gave up 1 base, with 12 bases separating them. CDR3 sequence: CASSPSTPDNYGYTF. For the CDR3, the DNA is TGTGCCAGCTCACCTTCAACACCAGATAACTATGGCTACACCTTC.

The chain couples TRBV5-5 to TRBJ1-2; D call uncertain. CDR1 is SGHKS, CDR2 YYEKEE, per germline (reference sequence). The CDR3 consists of 14 residues. Trimming took off 0 bases at V and 2 bases at J, with 8 bases between the two ends. In DNA, the CDR3 is TGTGCCAGCAGCTTGGAGGGCAGAAACTATGGCTACACCTTC. The encoded protein is CASSLEGRNYGYTF.

This clone came up a few times. The V and J genes are TRBV18 and TRBJ1-1; tentative D call: TRBD1 (6 bases). This CDR3 has 14 residues. Germline V CDR1 and CDR2: KGHSH, LQKENI. V was pared by 3 bases and J by 4 bases, with 12 bases between. The CDR3 loop reads CASSPVQGFTEAFF. DNA of the CDR3: TGTGCCAGCTCACCCGTACAGGGATTCACTGAAGCTTTCTTT.

The chain joins TRBV12-2 to TRBJ1-2; the table names TRBD1, a call not compared with the DNA. TRBV12-2 is a documented pseudogene. The CDR3 totals 15 residues. The CDR3 DNA is TGTGCAAGTCGCTACGTTACAGGGGGCAGTGATGGCTACACCTTC. Its translation: CASRYVTGGSDGYTF.

The V gene is TRBV11-2, the J gene TRBJ1-5, with 8 bases aligning to TRBD1. CDR3 length equals 20 residues. Germline V CDR1 and CDR2: SGHAT, FQNNGV. With 0 bases clipped from V and 2 bases from J, the junction kept 15 bases outside the gene matches. CDR3 DNA: TGTGCCAGCAGCTTAGAAGTTAAGGGTTCCCTGACAGGGGGCAATCAGCCCCAGCATTTT. This sequence encodes CASSLEVKGSLTGGNQPQHF.

The rearrangement links TRBV7-9 to TRBJ1-2; possibly TRBD1 for D (6 bases). V shed 5 bases and J shed 4 bases, with 17 bases lying between them. Per the germline V gene, CDR1 is SEHNR and CDR2 is FQNEAQ (reference sequence). This CDR3 contains 15 residues. The CDR3 is CASSVGRGLRYGYTF. Written as DNA, the CDR3 is TGTGCCAGCAGCGTAGGACGGGGGCTTCGCTATGGCTACACCTTC.

The rearrangement links TRBV19 to TRBJ2-1; 9 bases are a match to TRBD1. Germline trimming cut 0 bases from V and 9 bases from J; bases unmatched to any gene: 3. In germline, CDR1 is LNHDA, CDR2 SQIVND (reference sequence). The CDR3 totals 14 residues. The CDR3 DNA is TGTGCCAGTAGTATAGATACAGGGGGCAGTGAGCAGTTCTTC. Amino acid sequence: CASSIDTGGSEQFF.

The V gene is TRBV7-2, the J gene TRBJ1-5; the match to TRBD1 covers 10 bases. CDR1 is SGHTA and CDR2 is FQGNSA in the germline V gene. V lost 2 bases to trimming and J lost 7 bases; unmatched junction nucleotides: 2. The CDR3 is 14 amino acids. CDR3 coding DNA: TGTGCCAGCAGCTTACGGGGACAGGGGCAGCCCCAGCATTTT. This sequence encodes CASSLRGQGQPQHF.

This clone appeared a few times. The chain has TRBV19 and TRBJ1-2, with D possibly TRBD1 on 6 matching bases. The V gene lost 7 bases and the J gene lost 2 bases, with 17 bases spanning the gap. This CDR3 region has 15 residues. From germline, CDR1 is LNHDA and CDR2 SQIVND (reference sequence). CDR3 region: CASTPGQIRNYGYTF. For the CDR3, the DNA is TGTGCCAGTACCCCAGGACAGATCAGAAACTATGGCTACACCTTC.

This clone was found a few times. V usage is TRBV3-1 (or the pseudogene TRBV3-2) and J usage is TRBJ1-3; D not certain. Trimming took 0 bases from V and 0 from J, leaving 12 bases between them. This CDR3 comprises 17 residues. Per the germline V gene, CDR1 is LGHDT and CDR2 is YNNKEL (reference sequence). The CDR3 spells CASSQEVKKASGNTIYF. The DNA of the CDR3 is TGTGCCAGCAGCCAAGAGGTAAAAAAGGCCTCTGGAAACACCATATATTTT.

This clone was observed a handful of times. The rearrangement links TRBV28 to TRBJ2-7; perhaps TRBD2 as D (6 bases). The CDR3 extends over 14 amino acids. V lost 10 bases, J lost 4 bases, and 20 bases lay in between. Germline CDR1 and CDR2: MDHEN and SYDVKM. The DNA for the CDR3 is TGTGCCACCCAGGAGCTCCCACGGGAGTACGAGCAGTACTTC. Amino acids: CATQELPREYEQYF.

By sample share, this clone is medium-sized. This rearrangement joins TRBV9 to TRBJ2-3, with 9 bases matching TRBD2. Germline V lookup: CDR1 SGDLS, CDR2 YYNGEE. The CDR3 totals 16 residues. V shed 0 bases and J 5 bases; nucleotides not matched to a gene: 7. The CDR3 bases are TGTGCCAGCAGCGTAGTTCAAGCGGGAGGATTAGATACGCAGTATTTT. Translating it yields CASSVVQAGGLDTQYF.

The genes are TRBV19 and TRBJ1-2; 7 bases are a match to TRBD1. This CDR3 has 12 residues. The V segment lost 10 bases and the J segment 1 base; nucleotides outside the gene matches: 3. The germline CDR1 and CDR2 sequences are LNHDA and SQIVND (reference sequence). CDR3 in DNA: TGTGCCATCCACAGGGGTAACTATGGCTACACCTTC. This encodes CAIHRGNYGYTF.

V usage is TRBV20-1 and J usage is TRBJ2-7, with no clear D. This CDR3 comprises 11 residues. In germline, CDR1 is DFQATT, CDR2 SNEGSKA (reference sequence). V lost 1 base to trimming and J lost 6 bases, with 7 bases between them. In DNA, the CDR3 is TGCAGTGCTAGAGTGGAGCGCGAGCAGTACTTC. Translating gives CSARVEREQYF.

V gene TRBV27 combines with J gene TRBJ2-7; TRBD1 is a possible D gene (5 bases). Germline assignment: CDR1 MNHEY and CDR2 SMNVEV (reference sequence). The V and J ends lost 2 bases and 3 bases respectively, with 11 bases between them. This CDR3 contains 14 residues. CDR3 nucleotide sequence: TGTGCCAGCAGTTTAGAAGGGGCTAGCTACGAGCAGTACTTC. It codes for CASSLEGASYEQYF.

The chain carries TRBV28 and TRBJ1-5, with D hard to call. The length of the CDR3 is 16 residues. The V gene lost 4 bases and the J gene lost 3 bases, with 16 bases spanning the gap. From germline, CDR1 is MDHEN and CDR2 SYDVKM. The CDR3 reads CASSSFDTGNNQPQHF. The CDR3 bases are TGTGCCAGCAGTTCCTTCGACACTGGTAACAATCAGCCCCAGCATTTT.

By share, this clone ranks as medium-sized. The chain is built from TRBV27 and TRBJ1-6; unclear D gene. The CDR3 is made up of 17 amino acids. Germline V gene data show CDR1 as MNHEY and CDR2 as SMNVEV (reference sequence). V was shortened by 2 bases and J by 0 bases, with 11 bases between the two germline ends. This CDR3 reads CASSLGQTSSYNSPLHF. DNA for the CDR3: TGTGCCAGCAGTTTAGGGCAGACGAGCTCCTATAATTCACCCCTCCACTTT.

In this sample, this clone turned up a few times. The rearrangement links TRBV6-5 to TRBJ1-1; D is unclear. This CDR3 is built from 13 residues. Per the germline V gene, CDR1 is MNHEY and CDR2 is SVGAGI. V was pared by 4 bases and J by 3 bases, with 9 bases between. As DNA, the CDR3 is TGTGCCAGCAGTTCCAGCTGGGACACTGAAGCTTTCTTT. It codes for CASSSSWDTEAFF.

The chain links TRBV19 to TRBJ2-1; D gene uncertain. There are 12 residues in the CDR3. Trimming left V 3 bases short and J 6 bases short, with 6 bases between. Per the germline V gene, CDR1 is LNHDA and CDR2 is SQIVND (reference sequence). The CDR3 protein is CASSMPGNEQFF. DNA for the CDR3: TGTGCCAGTAGTATGCCGGGCAATGAGCAGTTCTTC.

V gene TRBV19 combines with J gene TRBJ2-2; D might be TRBD2 (5 bases). The CDR3 has 14 amino acids. Germline CDR1 LNHDA, CDR2 SQIVND (reference sequence). Trimming stripped 1 base from V and 5 bases from J, with 8 bases between. The CDR3 reads CASSIVAGTGELFF. CDR3 bases: TGTGCCAGTAGTATAGTCGCGGGTACCGGGGAGCTGTTTTTT.

The V and J genes are TRBV29-1 and TRBJ2-1; TRBD1 aligns across 8 bases. V trimming: 5 bases; J trimming: 6 bases; junction bases outside the gene matches: 9. The germline gives CDR1 SQVTM, CDR2 ANQGSEA. This CDR3 region has 14 residues. This CDR3 is CSVNTDRVGNEQFF. The CDR3 bases are TGCAGCGTTAATACGGACAGGGTAGGCAATGAGCAGTTCTTC.

The V and J genes are TRBV30 and TRBJ2-5; TRBD2 agrees at 8 bases. The length of the CDR3 is 12 residues. In germline, CDR1 is GTSNPN, CDR2 SVGIG (reference sequence). Losses at the gene ends were 8 bases for V and 1 base for J; bases not matched to a gene: 3. The CDR3 loop is CARGGFQETQYF. CDR3 DNA: TGTGCCCGGGGGGGGTTCCAAGAGACCCAGTACTTC.

CDR3 DNA: TGCAGCGTGGGGGTCCCGCCAGATACGCAGTATTTT. As protein: CSVGVPPDTQYF. J is TRBJ2-3 and V is TRBV29-1; D may be TRBD1 or TRBD2 (5 bases each). V gave up 6 bases and J gave up 4 bases, with 11 bases separating them. The V gene's germline CDR1 is SQVTM and CDR2 ANQGSEA. The CDR3 has 12 amino acids.

This clone showed up just once. V gene TRBV19 combines with J gene TRBJ2-4; TRBD2 is a possible D gene (6 bases). The CDR3 extends over 15 amino acids. Germline V lookup: CDR1 LNHDA, CDR2 SQIVND (reference sequence). Trimming removed 3 bases at V and 2 bases at J, with 11 bases between. CDR3 nucleotide sequence: TGTGCCAGTAGTATCGGGGGTCAGCCCAAAAACATTCAGTACTTC. Its translation is CASSIGGQPKNIQYF.

By frequency in the sample, this clone is medium-sized (0.01 to 0.1%). CDR3 amino acids: CASSPGGLWANVLTF. In DNA form, the CDR3 reads TGCGCCAGCAGCCCAGGGGGGCTCTGGGCCAACGTCCTGACTTTC. The chain employs TRBV4-3 and TRBJ2-6, with a tentative D call TRBD1 (7 bases). Trimming stripped 4 bases from V and 5 bases from J, with 12 bases between. This CDR3 contains 15 residues. Germline lookup yields CDR1 LGHNA and CDR2 YSLEER.